What follows is one T cell receptor beta chain and its context. The data were taken from a study of blood T cell repertoires in COVID-19. At the level of the study: Samples taken during acute and convalescent COVID-19 were collected in the United States, Italy and Spain. Sources were T cells, B-cell-depleted T cells, or PBMCs; the material itself was cDNA or gDNA.

This CDR3 is built from 17 residues. With V trimmed by 0 bases and J by 5 bases, 8 bases remained unmatched. CDR1 and CDR2 from the germline V gene are SGHNT and YYREEE (reference sequence). In the authors' workflow: For nucleated cells, counts were estimated from reference gene primer amplification. TCRdb's copy holds only in-frame clones and misses some; the assay was immunoSEQ multiplex PCR. That table supplies the V and J calls and clone size; D and trimming were determined from the DNA. The table has approximately 59,000 clones, about 81% seen once; the top ten hold 15% to 18%. The sample was peripheral blood. The TCR comes from a man at least 80 years old with acute or convalescent COVID-19. The chain employs TRBV5-4 and TRBJ1-4; 9 bases agree with TRBD1. The CDR3, as DNA: TGTGCCAGCAGCTTGGGCGGACAGGGGCCCTCGAATGAAAAACTGTTTTTT. It translates to CASSLGGQGPSNEKLFF.